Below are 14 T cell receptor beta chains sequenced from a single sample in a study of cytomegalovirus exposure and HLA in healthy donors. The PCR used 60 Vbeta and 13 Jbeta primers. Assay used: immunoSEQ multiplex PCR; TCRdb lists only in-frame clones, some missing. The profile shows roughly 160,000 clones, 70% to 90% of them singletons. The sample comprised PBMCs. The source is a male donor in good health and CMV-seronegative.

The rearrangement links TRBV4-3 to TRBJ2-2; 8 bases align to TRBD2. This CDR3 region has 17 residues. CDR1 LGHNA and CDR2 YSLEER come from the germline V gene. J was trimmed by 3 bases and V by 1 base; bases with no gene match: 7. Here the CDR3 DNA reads TGCGCCAGCAGCCAAGGAGGCGGGGGGCCAGACACCGGGGAGCTGTTTTTT. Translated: CASSQGGGGPDTGELFF.

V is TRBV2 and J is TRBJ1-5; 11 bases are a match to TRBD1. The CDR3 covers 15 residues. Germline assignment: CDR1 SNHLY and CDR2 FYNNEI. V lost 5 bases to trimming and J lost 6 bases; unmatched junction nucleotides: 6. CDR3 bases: TGTGCCAGCAGTAGGGACAGGGGGAACGTTCAGCCCCAGCATTTT. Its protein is CASSRDRGNVQPQHF. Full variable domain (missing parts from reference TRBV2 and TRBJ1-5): EPEVTQTPSHQVTQMGQEVILRCVPISNHLYFYWYRQILGQKVEFLVSFYNNEISEKSEIFDDQFSVERPDGSNFTLKIRSTKLEDSAMYFCASSRDRGNVQPQHFGDGTRLSIL.

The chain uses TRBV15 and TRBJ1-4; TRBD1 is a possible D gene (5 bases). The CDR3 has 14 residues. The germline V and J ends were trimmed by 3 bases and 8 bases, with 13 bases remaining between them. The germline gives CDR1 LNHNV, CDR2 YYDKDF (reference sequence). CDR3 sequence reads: CATSRYGAGEKLFF. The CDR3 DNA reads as TGTGCCACCAGCAGGTATGGGGCTGGCGAAAAACTGTTTTTT. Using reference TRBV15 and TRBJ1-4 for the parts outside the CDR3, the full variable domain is DAMVIQNPRYQVTQFGKPVTLSCSQTLNHNVMYWYQQKSSQAPKLLFHYYDKDFNNEADTPDNFQSRRPNTSFCFLDIRSPGLGDTAMYLCATSRYGAGEKLFFGSGTQLSVL.

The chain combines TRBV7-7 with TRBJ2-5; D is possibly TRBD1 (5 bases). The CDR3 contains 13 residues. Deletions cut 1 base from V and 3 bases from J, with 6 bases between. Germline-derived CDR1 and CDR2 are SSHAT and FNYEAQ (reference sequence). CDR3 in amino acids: CASSLGQKETQYF. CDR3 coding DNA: TGTGCCAGCAGCTTAGGACAGAAAGAGACCCAGTACTTC.

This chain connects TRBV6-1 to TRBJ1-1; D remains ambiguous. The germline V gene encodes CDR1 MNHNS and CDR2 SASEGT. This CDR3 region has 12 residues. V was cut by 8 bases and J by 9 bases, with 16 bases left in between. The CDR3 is CASFSRNRKAFF. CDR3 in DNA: TGTGCCAGCTTTTCCCGGAACAGAAAAGCTTTCTTT.

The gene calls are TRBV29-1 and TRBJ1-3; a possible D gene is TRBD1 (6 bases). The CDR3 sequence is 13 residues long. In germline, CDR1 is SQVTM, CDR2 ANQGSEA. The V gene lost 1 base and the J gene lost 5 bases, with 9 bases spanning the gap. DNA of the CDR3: TGCAGCGTTGAAGTGGACAGTCGAAACACCATATATTTT. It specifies CSVEVDSRNTIYF.

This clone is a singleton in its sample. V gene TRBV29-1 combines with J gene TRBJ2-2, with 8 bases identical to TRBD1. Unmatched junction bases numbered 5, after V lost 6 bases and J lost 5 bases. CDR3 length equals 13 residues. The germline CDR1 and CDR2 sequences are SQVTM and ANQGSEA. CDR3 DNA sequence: TGCAGCGTAACCGACAGGGGTACCGGGGAGCTGTTTTTT. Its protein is CSVTDRGTGELFF.

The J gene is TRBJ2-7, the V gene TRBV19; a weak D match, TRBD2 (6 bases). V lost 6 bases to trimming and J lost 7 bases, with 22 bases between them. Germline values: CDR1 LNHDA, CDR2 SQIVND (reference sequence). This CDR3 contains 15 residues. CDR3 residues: CASSRSGSRRFEQYF. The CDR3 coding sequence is TGTGCCAGTAGCCGTAGCGGATCACGGCGATTTGAGCAGTACTTC.

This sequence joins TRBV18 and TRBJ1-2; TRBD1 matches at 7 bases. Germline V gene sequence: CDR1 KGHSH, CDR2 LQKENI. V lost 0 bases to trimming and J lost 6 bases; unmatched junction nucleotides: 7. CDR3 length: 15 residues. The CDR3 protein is CASSPPSLQGNGYTF. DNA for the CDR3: TGTGCCAGCTCACCACCGTCGTTACAGGGGAATGGCTACACCTTC.

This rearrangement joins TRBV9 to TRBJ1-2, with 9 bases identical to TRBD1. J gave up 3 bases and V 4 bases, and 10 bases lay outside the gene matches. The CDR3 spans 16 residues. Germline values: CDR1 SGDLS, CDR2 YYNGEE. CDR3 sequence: CASSSVVGDRDYGYTF. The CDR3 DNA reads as TGTGCCAGCAGCAGCGTAGTAGGGGACAGGGACTATGGCTACACCTTC.

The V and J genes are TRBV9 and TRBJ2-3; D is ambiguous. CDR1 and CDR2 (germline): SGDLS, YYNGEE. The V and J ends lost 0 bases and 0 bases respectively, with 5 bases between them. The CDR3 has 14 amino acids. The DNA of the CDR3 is TGTGCCAGCAGCGTAGGTATGAGCACAGATACGCAGTATTTT. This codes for CASSVGMSTDTQYF.

This CDR3 is CASSPFPGTRSYEQYF. The DNA for the CDR3 is TGTGCCAGCTCACCATTCCCCGGGACACGCTCCTACGAGCAGTACTTC. This rearrangement joins TRBV18 to TRBJ2-7; D is possibly TRBD1 (6 bases). Trimming cost V 2 bases and J 0 bases, with 14 bases left between them. Per germline, CDR1 KGHSH and CDR2 LQKENI. CDR3 length equals 16 residues.

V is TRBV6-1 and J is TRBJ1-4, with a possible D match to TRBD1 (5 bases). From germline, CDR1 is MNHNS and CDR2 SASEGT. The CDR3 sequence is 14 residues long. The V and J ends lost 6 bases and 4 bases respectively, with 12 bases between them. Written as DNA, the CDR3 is TGTGCCAGCAGCCCGGGACTAAGTAATGAAAAACTGTTTTTT. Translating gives CASSPGLSNEKLFF.

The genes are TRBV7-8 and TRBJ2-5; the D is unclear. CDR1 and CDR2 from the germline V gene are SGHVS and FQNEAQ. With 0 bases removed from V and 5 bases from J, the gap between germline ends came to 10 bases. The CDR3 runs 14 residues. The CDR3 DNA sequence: TGTGCCAGCAGCTTAGCACCGGGTTTGGAGACCCAGTACTTC. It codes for CASSLAPGLETQYF.